The rows below give T cell receptor beta chains drawn from one sample of a study of OX40 agonist ivuxolimab in advanced cancers. Some clones are missing from TCRdb's copy, which holds only in-frame ones; the method was immunoSEQ multiplex PCR. Of more than 20,000 clones listed, about nine tenths are singletons. The specimen was CD4+ or CD8+ T cells sorted from blood, collected in a trial of the OX40 agonist ivuxolimab. These receptors originate from an adult with an advanced solid tumor such as melanoma, head and neck, liver or kidney cancer. CDR3s include the opening cysteine and the closing phenylalanine or tryptophan. D genes are given only for firm matches. Some rows have no size entry. The others give once, few or many, or a class for an expanded clone.

-	TRBJ1-1	TRBV29-1	-	CSVEGVPNSNTEAFF	TGCAGCGTTGAAGGAGTCCCGAACAGCAACACTGAAGCTTTCTTT
TRBD2	TRBJ2-2	TRBV4-1	-	CASSLRTSVDSRAGELFF	TGCGCCAGCAGCCTACGGACTAGCGTGGATAGTAGAGCCGGGGAGCTGTTTTTT
-	TRBJ1-1	TRBV15	-	CATSTRGLNTEAFF	TGTGCCACCAGCACTAGGGGCTTGAACACTGAAGCTTTCTTT
-	TRBJ1-3	TRBV11-3	-	CASSETNSGNTIYF	TGTGCCAGCAGCGAGACCAACTCTGGAAACACCATATATTTT
TRBD2	TRBJ2-7	TRBV5-6	medium-sized	CASSLGTSGTSSYEQYF	TGTGCCAGCAGCTTGGGGACTAGCGGGACCAGCTCCTACGAGCAGTACTTC
TRBD2	TRBJ2-1	TRBV7-3	-	CASSKGLAGDPRFF	TGTGCCAGCAGCAAGGGGCTAGCGGGAGACCCACGGTTCTTC
-	TRBJ1-1	TRBV5-8	-	CASSPGTPTMNTEAFF	TGTGCCAGCAGCCCCGGGACGCCTACGATGAACACTGAAGCTTTCTTT
-	TRBJ1-1	TRBV6-5	-	CASGENTEAFF	TGTGCCTCCGGTGAGAACACTGAAGCTTTCTTT
-	TRBJ2-7	TRBV28	-	CASSLRLGVHEQYF	TGTGCCAGCAGTTTGAGACTCGGGGTCCACGAGCAGTACTTC
TRBD1	TRBJ1-1	TRBV27	-	CASGRTGIEAFF	TGTGCCAGTGGAAGGACAGGAATTGAAGCTTTCTTT
TRBD1	TRBJ2-3	TRBV9	-	CASSVVTGITDTQYF	TGTGCCAGCAGCGTAGTGACAGGGATCACAGATACGCAGTATTTT
TRBD1	TRBJ2-7	TRBV9	few	CASSTGQGRYEQYF	TGTGCCAGCAGCACCGGACAGGGGCGCTACGAGCAGTACTTC
-	TRBJ1-2	TRBV4-3	-	CASSQSGALQDGYTF	TGCGCCAGCAGCCAAAGCGGGGCGCTACAGGATGGCTACACCTTC
TRBD1	TRBJ1-6	TRBV4-3	medium-sized	CASSHPGGGSPLHF	TGCGCCAGCAGCCACCCAGGGGGCGGCTCACCCCTCCACTTT
-	TRBJ2-5	TRBV11-3	few	CASSQPSRTPQETQYF	TGTGCCAGCAGCCAACCGAGCCGGACACCGCAAGAGACCCAGTACTTC
TRBD1	TRBJ1-4	TRBV4-2	-	CASSSSGTGDEKLFF	TGTGCCAGCAGCTCCTCCGGGACAGGGGACGAAAAACTGTTTTTT
TRBD2	TRBJ2-1	TRBV28	-	CASNGAGGDYNEQFF	TGTGCCAGCAATGGAGCGGGAGGCGACTACAATGAGCAGTTCTTC
TRBD2	TRBJ2-1	TRBV27	-	CAIKLSGTSGNNEQFF	TGTGCCATCAAACTGTCCGGGACTAGCGGGAACAATGAGCAGTTCTTC
-	TRBJ2-7	TRBV28	-	CASSSGAYEQYF	TGTGCCAGCAGTTCGGGGGCCTACGAGCAGTACTTC
-	TRBJ2-1	TRBV7-9	-	CASSFLGQNEQFF	TGTGCCAGCAGCTTTTTGGGGCAAAATGAGCAGTTCTTC
-	TRBJ2-1	TRBV29-1	once	CSVEEVAAVPAEQFF	TGCAGCGTTGAAGAAGTTGCAGCGGTCCCCGCCGAGCAGTTCTTC
-	TRBJ1-5	TRBV15	-	CATSPGVGNQPQHF	TGTGCCACCAGCCCAGGGGTAGGTAATCAGCCCCAGCATTTT
-	TRBJ2-7	TRBV5-4	-	CASSAAGYTYEQYF	TGTGCCAGCAGCGCAGCCGGGTACACCTACGAGCAGTACTTC
TRBD2	TRBJ2-1	TRBV4-3	-	CASSRGLADNEQFF	TGCGCCAGCAGCCGAGGACTAGCGGACAATGAGCAGTTCTTC